This T cell receptor (beta chain) was obtained from a study of blood T cells in healthy people across ages. Whole-study results and caveats: With age, beta diversity per million T cells declined roughly linearly, significantly by 40.

Germline V gene sequence: CDR1 SGHTA, CDR2 FQGNSA. There are 13 residues in the CDR3. Trimming removed 7 bases at V and 0 bases at J, with 9 bases between. Each donor was a healthy Caucasian individual from Russia, aged roughly 6 to 90. PCR was performed a second time for about 7 to 12 cycles using a sample-barcoded 5' primer and a J-beta primer mix. A 12-random-nucleotide template-switch adaptor tagged each cDNA molecule. Every sample produced at least 2.5 million CDR3-containing paired-end reads. TCRdb fed the 5' RACE reads into MiXCR, producing one record per CDR3 protein. The table includes around 400,000 distinct CDR3 sequences, over 45% detected once. Comment on this clonotype: What it binds is unknown.

The specimen was blood. The chain combines TRBV7-2 with TRBJ2-5; D gene uncertain. The sequence derives from a man in his fifties or sixties in good health. CDR3 bases: TGTGCCAGCACCCGCGGATACCAAGAGACCCAGTACTTC. This codes for CASTRGYQETQYF.